Listed below are T cell receptor beta chains from one sample, sequenced in a study of T cell responses to AZD1222 COVID-19 vaccine. Profiled with immunoSEQ multiplex PCR; TCRdb holds only in-frame clones, not every one. The sample carries some 150,000 clones, around 88% recorded once. The material was peripheral blood, obtained on day 0 of AZD1222 vaccination. These TCRs come from an adult in good health. Each CDR3 is given with its conserved first and last residue. A D gene is named only where the DNA matches it firmly.

V gene,D gene,J gene,CDR3 protein,CDR3 DNA
TRBV10-3,.,TRBJ2-7,CAISGQDGYEQYF,TGTGCCATCAGTGGCCAGGACGGCTACGAGCAGTACTTC
TRBV6-5,TRBD1,TRBJ1-6,CASSYSRTGNSPLHF,TGTGCCAGCAGTTACTCCCGGACAGGGAATTCACCCCTCCACTTT
TRBV30,.,TRBJ1-2,CAWSIGVNYGYTF,TGTGCCTGGAGTATAGGGGTTAACTATGGCTACACCTTC
TRBV28,.,TRBJ1-4,CASSLGGALNEKLFF,TGTGCCAGCAGTCTTGGGGGGGCCCTAAATGAAAAACTGTTTTTT
TRBV7-2,.,TRBJ2-3,CASSRSGGVGTDTQYF,TGTGCCAGCAGCCGCTCTGGCGGGGTCGGGACAGATACGCAGTATTTT
TRBV7-3,TRBD2,TRBJ2-7,CASSLTSGGYEQYF,TGTGCCAGCAGCTTGACTAGCGGGGGTTACGAGCAGTACTTC
TRBV2,TRBD1,TRBJ1-5,CASRKSTGNQPQHF,TGTGCCAGCAGGAAATCGACAGGGAATCAGCCCCAGCATTTT
TRBV6-5,.,TRBJ1-5,CASSPWRGGNQPQHF,TGTGCCAGCAGCCCCTGGAGGGGTGGCAATCAGCCCCAGCATTTT
TRBV2,.,TRBJ1-5,CASSDQGPRNQPQHF,TGTGCCAGCAGTGATCAGGGGCCGCGCAATCAGCCCCAGCATTTT
TRBV19,.,TRBJ2-3,CASSIGSGSSTDTQYF,TGTGCCAGTAGTATTGGGAGCGGCTCTAGCACAGATACGCAGTATTTT
TRBV7-3,TRBD1,TRBJ1-6,CASSPSGTANSPLHF,TGTGCCAGCAGCCCTTCCGGGACAGCAAATTCACCCCTCCACTTT